The T cell receptor (beta chain) under discussion was sequenced for a study of Ad26.COV2.S vaccination and SARS-CoV-2 variants. This clone came up a few times. V lost 4 bases and J lost 3; bases outside the gene matches: 7. The germline V gene has CDR1 SGDLS and CDR2 YYNGEE. This CDR3 spans 14 amino acids. The treatment: about 20 received Ad26.COV2.S at low or high dose, single or two shots; five or six received placebo; per-sample allocation not given. The samples date from day 63 after the first vaccine or placebo injection. Here immunoSEQ multiplex PCR was the method, and the copy in TCRdb shows in-frame clones only, minus some. The sample consists of fewer than 900,000 clones, roughly nine tenths of them appearing once.

This clonotype originated in a person aged 18 to 65 who received the Ad26.COV2.S COVID-19 vaccine or a placebo. The V and J genes are TRBV9 and TRBJ2-7; 7 positions match TRBD2. The sample consisted of peripheral blood, taken in a trial of Ad26.COV2.S vaccine versus placebo. The DNA of the CDR3 is TGTGCCAGCAGCACGGGGGGAACGGACTACGAGCAGTACTTC. Encoded protein: CASSTGGTDYEQYF.